These 26 T cell receptor beta chains were sequenced from one sample in a study of T cell repertoires in cytomegalovirus infection. TCRdb redid the calling of the reads with MiXCR, one entry per CDR3 protein. Here the sample spans about 310,000 distinct CDR3 sequences, roughly 17% being singletons. The sample consisted of PBMCs. These receptors all come from a human donor in good health (CMV status not recorded). Some clones in this sample may be carry-over from other donors' samples.

This clonotype was observed a handful of times. The CDR3 sequence: CASSSPGLAGGNTQYF. CDR3 DNA: TGTGCCAGCAGTTCCCCGGGACTAGCGGGGGGGAATACGCAGTATTTT. The chain carries TRBV28 and TRBJ2-3, with 16 bases that match TRBD2. There are 16 residues in the CDR3. J gave up 7 bases and V 4 bases, and 5 bases lay outside the gene matches. Germline V gene data show CDR1 as MDHEN and CDR2 as SYDVKM.

This clonotype occurred a few times. The chain recombines TRBV29-1 with TRBJ2-5; TRBD1 matches at 9 bases. The CDR3 is 15 amino acids. V shed 6 bases, J shed 9 bases, and the junction held 17 bases outside the gene matches. From germline, CDR1 is SQVTM and CDR2 ANQGSEA. CDR3 in DNA: TGCAGCGTAAGAGCCCGGGACAGGGAAATCTCGGCCCAGTACTTC. This translates into CSVRARDREISAQYF.

At least ten counts were recorded for this clonotype. The chain couples TRBV4-1 to TRBJ2-7; perhaps D is TRBD1 or TRBD2 (5 bases each). The CDR3 is made up of 16 amino acids. Per the germline V gene, CDR1 is MGHRA and CDR2 is YSYEKL. The V gene lost 4 bases and the J gene lost 0 bases, with 16 bases spanning the gap. The CDR3 nucleotides are TGCGCCAGCAGCCCAGGGTCGGGGATGAACTCCTACGAGCAGTACTTC. Protein product: CASSPGSGMNSYEQYF.

This clonotype has more than one count but fewer than ten. The chain combines TRBV18 with TRBJ2-5; D unclear. Deletions cut 1 base from V and 3 bases from J, with 9 bases between. The CDR3 is 14 amino acids. Per the germline V gene, CDR1 is KGHSH and CDR2 is LQKENI. CDR3 bases: TGTGCCAGCTCACCACAGACTGGGGAAGAGACCCAGTACTTC. Translation: CASSPQTGEETQYF.

The chain is built from TRBV4-3 and TRBJ2-5, with a possible D match to TRBD1 (6 bases). CDR3 length: 15 residues. V shed 0 bases and J shed 5 bases, with 13 bases lying between them. The germline gives CDR1 LGHNA, CDR2 YSLEER. The CDR3 reads CASSQDRTGFETQYF. The CDR3 DNA reads as TGCGCCAGCAGCCAAGATCGTACAGGGTTTGAGACCCAGTACTTC.

This clonotype has just a few counts. V gene TRBV6-2 or TRBV6-3 combines with J gene TRBJ1-2, with a possible D match to TRBD1 (5 bases). V was clipped by 2 bases and J by 7 bases, with 17 bases between them. CDR3 length: 15 residues. The V gene's germline CDR1 is MNHEY and CDR2 SVGEGT. CDR3 sequence: CASSYQAQGSAGYTF. For the CDR3, the DNA is TGTGCCAGCAGTTACCAGGCGCAGGGTAGTGCTGGCTACACCTTC.

The chain carries TRBV20-1 and TRBJ1-1; the match to TRBD1 covers 7 bases. Per the germline V gene, CDR1 is DFQATT and CDR2 is SNEGSKA (reference sequence). Trimming removed 3 bases from V and 1 base from J; junction bases left unmatched: 8. This CDR3 comprises 15 residues. The CDR3 DNA reads as TGCAGTGCTAGCCTATTGGACAGGAGGAACACTGAAGCTTTCTTT. Its translation: CSASLLDRRNTEAFF.

This clonotype was observed many times. The chain carries TRBV19 and TRBJ1-5, with D unclear. Trimming cost V 6 bases and J 3 bases, with 15 bases left between them. The germline V gene has CDR1 LNHDA and CDR2 SQIVND (reference sequence). The CDR3 loop spans 15 amino acids. The CDR3 DNA sequence: TGTGCCAGTAGGCGAGAGGTGACCTCCAATCAGCCCCAGCATTTT. Its protein product is CASRREVTSNQPQHF.

The chain recombines TRBV5-4 with TRBJ2-1; D is unresolved. Germline CDR1 and CDR2: SGHNT and YYREEE (reference sequence). Trimming removed 0 bases at V and 9 bases at J, with 10 bases between. The CDR3 is made up of 13 amino acids. Written as DNA, the CDR3 is TGTGCCAGCAGCTTGGTGCTCTCGCGTGAGCAGTTCTTC. It is translated as CASSLVLSREQFF.

This clonotype was observed many times. This rearrangement joins TRBV7-9 to TRBJ2-3, with 7 bases fitting TRBD1. V lost 0 bases, J lost 6 bases, and 0 bases stayed unmatched. The germline CDR1 and CDR2 sequences are SEHNR and FQNEAQ (reference sequence). The CDR3 spans 13 residues. CDR3 DNA sequence: TGTGCCAGCAGCTTAGCGACAGGGGATACGCAGTATTTT. It specifies CASSLATGDTQYF.

This clonotype was seen many times. The CDR3: CASSLGQGGGETQYF. The CDR3 bases are TGTGCCAGCAGCTTAGGCCAGGGGGGGGGAGAGACCCAGTACTTC. The V call is TRBV7-2, the J call TRBJ2-5; D may correspond to TRBD1 or TRBD2 (7 bases each). Trimming stripped 1 base from V and 4 bases from J, with 13 bases between. This CDR3 contains 15 residues. CDR1 SGHTA and CDR2 FQGNSA come from the germline V gene. Based on the CDR3 plus reference TRBV7-2 and TRBJ2-5, the full variable domain is GAGVSQSPSNKVTEKGKDVELRCDPISGHTALYWYRQSLGQGLEFLIYFQGNSAPDKSGLPSDRFSAERTGGSVSTLTIQRTQQEDSAVYLCASSLGQGGGETQYFGPGTRLLVL.

The chain carries TRBV6-1 and TRBJ2-1; D ambiguous. V lost 8 bases to trimming and J lost 3 bases, with 14 bases between them. This CDR3 is 14 amino acids long. Germline CDR1 MNHNS, CDR2 SASEGT. CDR3 in amino acids: CASSIGRFYNEQFF. Here the CDR3 DNA reads TGTGCCAGCTCGATCGGCAGATTCTACAATGAGCAGTTCTTC.

This clonotype was counted only a few times. V and J are TRBV6-6 and TRBJ2-3; D ambiguous. Trimming stripped 6 bases from V and 4 bases from J, with 14 bases between. Germline loops: CDR1 MNHNY, CDR2 SVGAGI (reference sequence). CDR3 length: 14 residues. The CDR3 protein is CASRPDFASDTQYF. DNA for the CDR3: TGTGCCAGCAGACCCGACTTCGCCTCAGATACGCAGTATTTT.

This clonotype was counted at least ten times. This chain links TRBV7-2 with TRBJ1-1; TRBD1 might be the D (5 bases). CDR3 length: 13 residues. Trimming removed 4 bases from V and 5 bases from J, with 11 bases in between. Germline V gene sequence: CDR1 SGHTA, CDR2 FQGNSA. The CDR3 nucleotides are TGTGCCAGCAGCTCATCAGGGTGGACTGAAGCTTTCTTT. Translation gives CASSSSGWTEAFF.

This clonotype was counted between two and nine times. The chain combines TRBV12-3 or TRBV12-4 with TRBJ1-5, with D possibly being TRBD1 (5 bases). The CDR3 runs 14 residues. Deletions cut 9 bases from V and 2 bases from J, with 14 bases between. The CDR3, as DNA: TGTGCCAGTGGGGCGGGCGTCGGCAATCAGCCCCAGCATTTT. Translating gives CASGAGVGNQPQHF.

This chain's CDR3 is CASSIARKGTGRNQPQHF. In DNA, the CDR3 is TGTGCCAGTAGTATAGCGCGGAAGGGGACGGGACGCAATCAGCCCCAGCATTTT. The rearrangement joins TRBV19 to TRBJ1-5; a possible D gene is TRBD1 (5 bases). The ends were cut back, 1 base at V and 2 bases at J, with 18 bases in the middle. There are 18 residues in the CDR3. CDR1 LNHDA and CDR2 SQIVND come from the germline V gene (reference sequence).

This clonotype showed up just a few times. A junction end diverges from the germline sequence, so it may reflect a read error. The chain recombines TRBV12-3 or TRBV12-4 with TRBJ2-1; 10 positions agree with TRBD2. This CDR3 region has 11 residues. For the CDR3, the DNA is TGTGCCAGCAGTACCCTAGCGGGGGTGCACTTC. This gives the protein CASSTLAGVHF.

This clonotype was observed many times. The chain is built from TRBV10-3 and TRBJ2-3, with 14 nucleotides matching TRBD2. J lost 0 bases, V lost 6 bases, and 8 bases had no gene match. Germline CDR1 ENHRY, CDR2 SYGVKD. The CDR3 loop spans 18 amino acids. For the CDR3, the DNA is TGTGCCATCAGCGGACTAGCGGGGGGACGGACTAGCACAGATACGCAGTATTTT. Its translation is CAISGLAGGRTSTDTQYF.

This clonotype showed up many times. This rearrangement joins TRBV7-6 to TRBJ2-1, with 7 nucleotides matching TRBD1. CDR1 is SGHVS, CDR2 FNYEAQ, per germline. Trimming removed 4 bases from V and 5 bases from J; junction bases left unmatched: 11. This CDR3 is 16 amino acids long. CDR3 sequence (DNA): TGTGCCAGCAGCTACTGGACAGGTGGCTCGAACAATGAGCAGTTCTTC. This gives the protein CASSYWTGGSNNEQFF.

This clonotype was observed at least ten times. The genes are TRBV7-2 and TRBJ2-7; TRBD2 matches at 11 bases. V was pared by 5 bases and J by 2 bases, with 5 bases of the junction left unmatched. The CDR3 consists of 15 residues. CDR1 and CDR2 (germline): SGHTA, FQGNSA. CDR3 sequence: CASSPTSGGPYEQYF. As DNA, the CDR3 is TGTGCCAGCAGCCCCACTAGCGGGGGACCCTACGAGCAGTACTTC. Supplemented by reference TRBV7-2 and TRBJ2-7, the full variable domain reads GAGVSQSPSNKVTEKGKDVELRCDPISGHTALYWYRQSLGQGLEFLIYFQGNSAPDKSGLPSDRFSAERTGGSVSTLTIQRTQQEDSAVYLCASSPTSGGPYEQYFGPGTRLTVT.

This clonotype was counted many times. The chain employs TRBV7-2 and TRBJ1-4; 9 positions agree with TRBD1. The CDR3 covers 17 residues. The V and J ends lost 2 bases and 7 bases, in that order; junction bases with no gene match: 11. Germline lookup yields CDR1 SGHTA and CDR2 FQGNSA. The CDR3 DNA sequence: TGTGCCAGCAGCTTAATGGGACAGGGAGGTTCAAGTGAAAAACTGTTTTTT. Translation: CASSLMGQGGSSEKLFF.

The chain uses TRBV25-1 and TRBJ1-1; no reliable D call. Trimming cost V 4 bases and J 3 bases, with 6 bases left between them. The germline gives CDR1 MGHDK, CDR2 SYGVNS. CDR3 length equals 12 residues. CDR3 region: CASSVSDTEAFF. The CDR3 DNA is TGTGCCAGCAGTGTTTCCGACACTGAAGCTTTCTTT. Full variable domain (outside the CDR3, taken from reference TRBV25-1 and TRBJ1-1): EADIYQTPRYLVIGTGKKITLECSQTMGHDKMYWYQQDPGMELHLIHYSYGVNSTEKGDLSSESTVSRIRTEHFPLTLESARPSHTSQYLCASSVSDTEAFFGQGTRLTVV.

The table lists this clonotype with many counts. V usage is TRBV4-2 and J usage is TRBJ2-3; a weak D match, TRBD2 (6 bases). The V gene's germline CDR1 is LGHNA and CDR2 YNFKEQ. This CDR3 has 15 amino acids. V was cut by 4 bases and J by 4 bases, with 15 bases left in between. For the CDR3, the DNA is TGTGCCAGCAGCCCCCTCGGCGGGGAGGCAGATACGCAGTATTTT. It is translated as CASSPLGGEADTQYF.

The chain couples TRBV12-3 or TRBV12-4 to TRBJ1-5; TRBD1 might be the D (5 bases). V was shortened by 6 bases and J by 7 bases, with 13 bases between the two germline ends. The CDR3 has 13 residues. CDR3 in DNA: TGTGCCAGCAGAGTAGGGGCAGAGCAGCCCCAGCATTTT. Translated: CASRVGAEQPQHF.

This clonotype was detected ten times or more. J is TRBJ2-3 and V is TRBV7-6; 11 bases fit TRBD1. The ends lost 5 bases at V and 4 bases at J; junction bases unmatched: 5. The V gene's germline CDR1 is SGHVS and CDR2 FNYEAQ. The CDR3 covers 15 residues. Here the CDR3 reads CASSTGTGGADTQYF. CDR3 in DNA: TGTGCCAGCAGCACCGGGACAGGGGGGGCAGATACGCAGTATTTT.

The V call is TRBV4-1, the J call TRBJ2-3; no firm D call. The V end was cut by 0 bases, the J end by 2 bases, with 9 bases between. The length of the CDR3 is 15 residues. CDR1 is MGHRA and CDR2 is YSYEKL in the germline V gene. The CDR3 nucleotides read TGCGCCAGCAGCCAAGATGGTGGGTACACAGATACGCAGTATTTT. Amino acids: CASSQDGGYTDTQYF.